The 26 T cell receptor beta chains presented below share a single source sample, sequenced in a study of response to subunit inactivated influenza vaccine. Each CDR3 protein gets one entry after TCRdb re-called the RT-PCR reads with MiXCR. The data contain hundreds of thousands of distinct CDR3 sequences, about 15% of them singletons. The sample was PBMCs from blood, taken roughly 2 weeks before vaccination. The receptors shown here come from a man aged 45 to 65 who received an inactivated influenza vaccine.

This clonotype has more than one count but fewer than ten. The V and J genes are TRBV28 and TRBJ2-1; the match to TRBD2 covers 8 bases. The ends lost 5 bases at V and 3 bases at J; junction bases unmatched: 12. The CDR3 totals 17 residues. The germline V gene has CDR1 MDHEN and CDR2 SYDVKM. Written as DNA, the CDR3 is TGTGCCAGCAGTCCGAGCCCCAGCGGGAGTGGCTACAATGAGCAGTTCTTC. It is translated as CASSPSPSGSGYNEQFF.

The chain combines TRBV7-2 with TRBJ1-1; unclear D gene. Between the trimmed V and J ends, which lost 2 bases and 6 bases, there was a span of 7 bases. Germline CDR1 is SGHTA and CDR2 is FQGNSA. CDR3 size: 12 residues. The chain's CDR3 is CASSLRRAEAFF. Here the CDR3 DNA reads TGTGCCAGCAGCTTAAGGAGGGCTGAAGCTTTCTTT.

This clonotype occurred a few times. The chain couples TRBV7-8 to TRBJ2-1; the match to TRBD1 covers 11 bases. Germline lookup yields CDR1 SGHVS and CDR2 FQNEAQ. The V segment lost 0 bases and the J segment 7 bases; nucleotides outside the gene matches: 8. The CDR3 is made up of 17 amino acids. In DNA form, the CDR3 reads TGTGCCAGCAGCTTAGCCGCTGGGACAGGGGGTACAAATGAGCAGTTCTTC. Its protein is CASSLAAGTGGTNEQFF.

The table lists this clonotype with a few counts. The chain recombines TRBV24-1 with TRBJ2-2; the match to TRBD2 covers 7 bases. V lost 9 bases to trimming and J lost 7 bases; unmatched junction nucleotides: 13. Germline values: CDR1 KGHDR, CDR2 SFDVKD. There are 15 residues in the CDR3. As DNA, the CDR3 is TGTGCCACCGGGCCGGGACTACTAACTCACGGGGAGCTGTTTTTT. Protein product: CATGPGLLTHGELFF.

V gene TRBV15 combines with J gene TRBJ2-6; perhaps TRBD1 as D (6 bases). The V end was cut by 1 base, the J end by 0 bases, with 13 bases between. The CDR3 is 18 residues long. CDR1 is LNHNV, CDR2 YYDKDF, per germline (reference sequence). The CDR3 DNA reads as TGTGCCACCAGCAGAGTCCAGGGGTTGGGCTCTGGGGCCAACGTCCTGACTTTC. It translates to CATSRVQGLGSGANVLTF.

The chain employs TRBV24-1 and TRBJ2-3; 9 nucleotides line up with TRBD1. The V gene's germline CDR1 is KGHDR and CDR2 SFDVKD. V lost 3 bases and J lost 4; bases outside the gene matches: 4. The CDR3 is 15 residues long. The CDR3 DNA reads as TGTGCCACCAGTGATCCGGGACAGGGACCAGATACGCAGTATTTT. Amino acid sequence: CATSDPGQGPDTQYF.

This clonotype was found a few times. The chain carries TRBV4-3 and TRBJ2-7; 8 positions agree with TRBD1. The germline gives CDR1 LGHNA, CDR2 YSLEER. CDR3 length equals 15 residues. J gave up 0 bases and V 2 bases, and 3 bases lay outside the gene matches. The DNA of the CDR3 is TGCGCCAGCAGCCAATCCGGGACAGGCTCCTACGAGCAGTACTTC. This translates into CASSQSGTGSYEQYF.

This clonotype came up a few times. The gene calls are TRBV3-1 and TRBJ2-7, with 7 bases identical to TRBD1. V gave up 1 base and J gave up 3 bases; unmatched junction bases: 6. Germline V lookup: CDR1 LGHDT, CDR2 YNNKEL (reference sequence). The CDR3 covers 15 residues. The CDR3 reads CASSQVKNRGYEQYF. The CDR3 nucleotides read TGTGCCAGCAGCCAAGTGAAGAACAGGGGCTACGAGCAGTACTTC.

This chain joins TRBV11-2 and TRBJ1-1, with D possibly being TRBD1 (6 bases). The CDR3 runs to 15 residues. The germline V gene has CDR1 SGHAT and CDR2 FQNNGV. Trimming cost V 4 bases and J 1 base, with 13 bases left between them. The CDR3 protein is CASSWGMGANTEAFF. Here the CDR3 DNA reads TGTGCCAGCAGCTGGGGGATGGGGGCGAACACTGAAGCTTTCTTT.

Only one count was recorded for this clonotype. The chain uses TRBV10-3 and TRBJ2-7, with 9 positions matching TRBD1. Germline V gene lookup returns CDR1 ENHRY and CDR2 SYGVKD. The V segment lost 8 bases and the J segment 7 bases; nucleotides outside the gene matches: 12. There are 14 residues in the CDR3. The DNA of the CDR3 is TGTGCCATCGGAGGGGGGACAGGGCCACGGGAGCAGTACTTC. As protein: CAIGGGTGPREQYF.

This clonotype showed up just a few times. CDR3 residues: CSARRGSSNEKLFF. CDR3 in DNA: TGCAGTGCTAGACGGGGCAGTAGTAATGAAAAACTGTTTTTT. The gene calls are TRBV20-1 and TRBJ1-4; maybe TRBD1 (5 bases). The germline gives CDR1 DFQATT, CDR2 SNEGSKA (reference sequence). Trimming pared 2 bases from V and 4 bases from J, leaving 11 bases between. The CDR3 totals 14 residues.

This clonotype was picked up many times. The V gene is TRBV12-3 or TRBV12-4, the J gene TRBJ1-5; no clear D gene. The CDR3 covers 14 residues. The V gene lost 2 bases and the J gene lost 4 bases, with 9 bases spanning the gap. The CDR3 is CASSLLGGNQPQHF. CDR3 DNA sequence: TGTGCCAGCAGTTTACTGGGAGGGAATCAGCCCCAGCATTTT.

This clonotype was seen repeatedly, ten times or more. This chain links TRBV27 with TRBJ1-5, with D unresolved. The CDR3 consists of 15 residues. The V gene's germline CDR1 is MNHEY and CDR2 SMNVEV (reference sequence). Trimming pared 7 bases from V and 7 bases from J, leaving 20 bases between. CDR3 amino acids: CASTPLGSGNQPQHF. The CDR3 region has the DNA TGTGCCAGCACCCCATTAGGCAGCGGGAACCAGCCCCAGCATTTT.

This clonotype was detected only a few times. J is TRBJ2-1 and V is TRBV24-1; 7 bases map to TRBD2. V was pared by 1 base and J by 2 bases, with 7 bases of the junction left unmatched. The CDR3 covers 17 residues. Germline loops: CDR1 KGHDR, CDR2 SFDVKD. CDR3 region: CATSDFRGEGAYNEQFF. The CDR3, as DNA: TGTGCCACCAGTGATTTCCGGGGGGAAGGAGCCTACAATGAGCAGTTCTTC.

V and J are TRBV20-1 and TRBJ2-2, with D tentatively TRBD1 (5 bases). The CDR3 extends over 16 amino acids. Germline loops: CDR1 DFQATT, CDR2 SNEGSKA (reference sequence). The V and J ends lost 0 bases and 4 bases respectively, with 15 bases between them. The chain's CDR3 is CSARDIDRQVTGELFF. In nucleotides, the CDR3 is TGCAGTGCTAGAGATATAGACAGACAAGTCACCGGGGAGCTGTTTTTT.

This clonotype was recorded many times. The rearrangement links TRBV6-2 or TRBV6-3 to TRBJ2-1, with 12 positions matching TRBD2. J was trimmed by 7 bases and V by 0 bases; bases with no gene match: 4. In germline, CDR1 is MNHEY, CDR2 SVGEGT. This CDR3 spans 16 amino acids. DNA for the CDR3: TGTGCCAGCAGTTACTCGGCTAGCGGGAGGGCTAATGAGCAGTTCTTC. Translating it yields CASSYSASGRANEQFF.

This clonotype was recorded a few times. The chain is built from TRBV4-3 and TRBJ2-2, with 7 bases identical to TRBD1. This CDR3 is built from 17 residues. V was clipped by 0 bases and J by 5 bases; unmatched bases: 9. Germline values: CDR1 LGHNA, CDR2 YSLEER. CDR3 sequence (DNA): TGCGCCAGCAGCCAAGACCAACGAACAGGGGCTACCGGGGAGCTGTTTTTT. It is translated as CASSQDQRTGATGELFF.

Only a few counts were recorded for this clonotype. This chain joins TRBV19 and TRBJ2-6; D is uncertain. Germline V gene lookup returns CDR1 LNHDA and CDR2 SQIVND (reference sequence). V was cut by 5 bases and J by 0 bases, with 14 bases left in between. The length of the CDR3 is 17 residues. The CDR3 nucleotides read TGTGCCAGTAGTCCCACTTTAACAGACTCTGGGGCCAACGTCCTGACTTTC. Amino acid sequence: CASSPTLTDSGANVLTF. Full variable domain (remainder filled in from reference TRBV19 and TRBJ2-6): DGGITQSPKYLFRKEGQNVTLSCEQNLNHDAMYWYRQDPGQGLRLIYYSQIVNDFQKGDIAEGYSVSREKKESFPLTVTSAQKNPTAFYLCASSPTLTDSGANVLTFGAGSRLTVL.

The chain employs TRBV11-2 and TRBJ2-1; TRBD2 aligns across 8 bases. The CDR3 totals 14 residues. V gave up 5 bases and J gave up 8 bases; unmatched junction bases: 8. Germline V gene sequence: CDR1 SGHAT, CDR2 FQNNGV. The CDR3 coding sequence is TGTGCCAGCAGCCCTACGGGGGGGCGGGATGAGCAGTTCTTC. Residues: CASSPTGGRDEQFF.

This chain links TRBV14 with TRBJ2-3; 8 nucleotides align to TRBD2. The CDR3 runs to 15 residues. The trim removed 4 bases at V and 5 bases at J, leaving 8 bases unmatched. Per germline, CDR1 SGHDN and CDR2 FVKESK. The CDR3 loop is CASSREGAGEDTQYF. The CDR3 DNA reads as TGTGCCAGCAGCCGAGAAGGAGCGGGAGAAGATACGCAGTATTTT.

This chain connects TRBV4-2 to TRBJ1-2; 7 nucleotides line up with TRBD1. This CDR3 region has 16 residues. CDR1 and CDR2 (germline): LGHNA, YNFKEQ. Trimming cost V 1 base and J 5 bases; bases outside gene matches: 10. The CDR3 reads CASSQVGAGGYYGYTF. The DNA of the CDR3 is TGTGCCAGCAGCCAAGTCGGGGCAGGGGGATATTATGGCTACACCTTC.

This clonotype has only a few counts. This chain links TRBV10-3 with TRBJ2-3; TRBD1 agrees at 9 bases. Germline loops: CDR1 ENHRY, CDR2 SYGVKD. The CDR3 covers 22 residues. The trim removed 4 bases at V and 0 bases at J, leaving 23 bases unmatched. The CDR3 nucleotides read TGTGCCATCAGTGGCCAAAGTCCCTCTATCCCGGGACAGGGAGCTAGCACAGATACGCAGTATTTT. Its translation: CAISGQSPSIPGQGASTDTQYF.

A few counts support this clonotype. The rearrangement links TRBV6-2 or TRBV6-3 to TRBJ2-7, with D uncertain. V shed 3 bases and J shed 5 bases, with 11 bases lying between them. Germline CDR1 and CDR2: MNHEY and SVGEGT. This CDR3 comprises 13 residues. The DNA for the CDR3 is TGTGCCAGCAGTTATAGGGCGCGCCACGAGCAGTACTTC. Amino acid sequence: CASSYRARHEQYF.

This clonotype was recorded a few times. The CDR3 coding sequence is TGTGCCAGTAGTCCCACCGTCCGGTCTCGAGAGGGCAATCAGCCCCAGCATTTT. Its protein is CASSPTVRSREGNQPQHF. The rearrangement links TRBV19 to TRBJ1-5; D ambiguous. Germline CDR1 LNHDA, CDR2 SQIVND (reference sequence). The CDR3 runs to 18 residues. V was pared by 5 bases and J by 2 bases, with 22 bases between.

On this clonotype: This CDR3 fails to terminate in the conserved phenylalanine or tryptophan, so it likely reflects a read error. This chain uses TRBV15 with TRBJ2-5; 11 positions agree with TRBD2. V shed 0 bases and J 4 bases; nucleotides not matched to a gene: 10. The CDR3 is 18 amino acids. Germline lookup yields CDR1 LNHNV and CDR2 YYDKDF (reference sequence). Written as DNA, the CDR3 is TGTGCCACCAGCAGAGATCCGGGGGGGACTAGCGGATCAGAGACCCAGTACTTA. It encodes CATSRDPGGTSGSETQYL.

The V call is TRBV7-3, the J call TRBJ2-7; TRBD2 aligns across 7 bases. The J segment lost 3 bases and the V segment lost 5 bases, leaving 4 bases of the junction unmatched. Germline CDR1 is SGHTA and CDR2 is FQGTGA. The CDR3 has 13 residues. DNA of the CDR3: TGTGCCAGCAGCCTAGGGACTATCTACGAGCAGTACTTC. It encodes CASSLGTIYEQYF.